This T cell receptor beta chain emerged from a study of T-cell memory formation after mild COVID-19. Looking at the study overall: TCR clusters largely stayed donor specific. Study-wide points: SARS-CoV-2 specificity was not confirmed for second-wave clones peaking on day 37. Pre-infection memory harbored some responding clones, suggesting cross-reactive memory joined.

It was 5'RACE with constant-segment primers that produced the TCR alpha and TCR beta cDNA libraries, which carried sample barcodes and UMIs. One entry per CDR3 protein results from TCRdb running MiXCR on the 5' RACE reads. The table has approximately 440,000 distinct CDR3 sequences, around 20% seen once. The V end was cut by 6 bases, the J end by 1 base, with 14 bases between. The CDR3 loop spans 14 amino acids. CDR1 is SQVTM, CDR2 ANQGSEA, per germline. In regard to this clonotype: What it recognizes is unknown.

The chain is built from TRBV29-1 and TRBJ2-3; D may correspond to TRBD1 or TRBD2 (6 bases each). The material sequenced was PBMCs or a T cell subset sorted from them (not recorded which). The sequence was collected from an adult woman who had mild COVID-19 (a few samples of this study predate the infection). Cell type and time point are not known. The CDR3 nucleotides are TGCAGCGTGGGCGGGACATTCGGCACAGATACGCAGTATTTT. This gives the protein CSVGGTFGTDTQYF.